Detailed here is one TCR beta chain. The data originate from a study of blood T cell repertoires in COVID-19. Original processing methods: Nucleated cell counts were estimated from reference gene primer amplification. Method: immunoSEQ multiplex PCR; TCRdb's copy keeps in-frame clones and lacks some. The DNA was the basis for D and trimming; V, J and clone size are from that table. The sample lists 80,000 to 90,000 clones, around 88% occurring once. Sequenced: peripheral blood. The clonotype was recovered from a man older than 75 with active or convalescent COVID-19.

In nucleotides, the CDR3 is TGTGCCAGTAGTATCGGACTAGCGGGAGATGAATACAATGAGCAGTTCTTC. It translates to CASSIGLAGDEYNEQFF. The V and J genes are TRBV19 and TRBJ2-1, with 13 bases matching TRBD2. Germline values: CDR1 LNHDA, CDR2 SQIVND (reference sequence). After removal of 3 bases from V and 4 bases from J, the junction contained 6 bases not matched to a gene. The CDR3 consists of 17 residues.